This T cell receptor beta chain was sequenced in a study of T cells in Graves' hyperthyroidism and ophthalmopathy. About the study: Peripheral blood was acquired at first diagnosis, ahead of any therapy whatsoever.

Points from the study as a whole: Most clonotypes expanded in thyroid above 0.001 were likewise present in blood.

Germline CDR1 is MGHRA and CDR2 is YSYEKL. V was pared by 2 bases and J by 2 bases, with 12 bases between. CDR3 length: 15 amino acids. This clonotype was seen only a few times. Its antigen is not known. Subjects with ophthalmopathy showed a Clinical Activity Score no lower than 3, a NOSPECS grade no lower than 4, and a duration shorter than 3 months. Researchers took RNA transcripts and amplified the TCR beta CDR3 regions from them. Researchers ran a first-round RT-PCR on the TCR CDR3 using the HTBI primer set. TCRdb recomputed calls from the multiplex PCR reads with MiXCR, one row per CDR3 protein. The table has roughly 640,000 distinct CDR3 sequences, 15% to 20% seen once; the top ten hold roughly 3.4%.

The sequence derives from a woman between 40 and 55 years old with Graves' ophthalmopathy. Input material: blood. V and J are TRBV4-1 and TRBJ1-2, with D possibly TRBD1 on 6 matching bases. CDR3 DNA sequence: TGCGCCAGCAGCCAAACCCGGGACAACAACTATGGCTACACCTTC. Protein sequence: CASSQTRDNNYGYTF.